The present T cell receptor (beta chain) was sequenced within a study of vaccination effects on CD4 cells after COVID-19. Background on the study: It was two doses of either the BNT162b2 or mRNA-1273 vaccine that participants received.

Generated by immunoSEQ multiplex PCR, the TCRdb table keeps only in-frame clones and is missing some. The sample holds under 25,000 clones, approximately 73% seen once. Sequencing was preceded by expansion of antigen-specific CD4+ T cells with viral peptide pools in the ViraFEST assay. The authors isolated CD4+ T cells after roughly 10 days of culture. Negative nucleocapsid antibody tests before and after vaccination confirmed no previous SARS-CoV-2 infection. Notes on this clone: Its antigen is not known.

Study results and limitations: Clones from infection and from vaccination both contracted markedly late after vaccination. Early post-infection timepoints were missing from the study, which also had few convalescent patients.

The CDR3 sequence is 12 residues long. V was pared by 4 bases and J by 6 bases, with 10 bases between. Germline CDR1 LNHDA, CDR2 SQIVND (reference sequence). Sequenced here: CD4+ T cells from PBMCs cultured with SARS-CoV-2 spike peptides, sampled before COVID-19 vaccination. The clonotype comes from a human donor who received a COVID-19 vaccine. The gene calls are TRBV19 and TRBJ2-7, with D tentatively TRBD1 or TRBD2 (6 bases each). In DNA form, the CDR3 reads TGTGCCAGTAGTACACAGGGAGGCGAGCAGTACTTC. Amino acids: CASSTQGGEQYF.